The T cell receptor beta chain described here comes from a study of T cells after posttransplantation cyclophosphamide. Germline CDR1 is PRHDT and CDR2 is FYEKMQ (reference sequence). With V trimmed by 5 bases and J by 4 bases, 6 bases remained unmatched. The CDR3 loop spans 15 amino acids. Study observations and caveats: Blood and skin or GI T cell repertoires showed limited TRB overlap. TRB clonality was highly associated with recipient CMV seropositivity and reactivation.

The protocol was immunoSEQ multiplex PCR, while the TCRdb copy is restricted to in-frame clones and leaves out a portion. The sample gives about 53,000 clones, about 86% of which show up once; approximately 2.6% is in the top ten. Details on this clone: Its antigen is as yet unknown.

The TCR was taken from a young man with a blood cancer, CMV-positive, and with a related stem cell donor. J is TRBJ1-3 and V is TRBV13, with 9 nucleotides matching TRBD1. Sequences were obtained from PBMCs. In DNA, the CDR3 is TGTGCCAGCAGCCAGGGGACAGGGTTCGGAAACACCATATATTTT. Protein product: CASSQGTGFGNTIYF.